This T cell receptor (beta chain) came from a study of T cells in Graves' hyperthyroidism and ophthalmopathy. Overall study results and limits: A model of 13 V-J pairs discriminated ophthalmopathy from stable hyperthyroidism.

The CDR3 has 14 residues. In germline, CDR1 is SGHAT, CDR2 FQNNGV. V lost 6 bases, J lost 6 bases, and 10 bases stayed unmatched. This clonotype was observed a handful of times. Its antigen is still unknown. From RNA transcripts, TCR beta CDR3 regions were amplified. HTBI primers drove first-round RT-PCR of the TCR CDR3. TCRdb passed the multiplex PCR reads through MiXCR, listing each CDR3 protein once. Of approximately 400,000 distinct CDR3 sequences in the sample, 15% were seen once. Sequences were obtained from blood. The clonotype was recovered from a woman younger than 45 with Graves' hyperthyroidism. The rearrangement uses TRBV11-2 and TRBJ2-7; 8 bases agree with TRBD2. Written as DNA, the CDR3 is TGTGCCAGCAGATCCGGGACTAGTGAACTCGAGCAGTACTTC. This codes for CASRSGTSELEQYF.